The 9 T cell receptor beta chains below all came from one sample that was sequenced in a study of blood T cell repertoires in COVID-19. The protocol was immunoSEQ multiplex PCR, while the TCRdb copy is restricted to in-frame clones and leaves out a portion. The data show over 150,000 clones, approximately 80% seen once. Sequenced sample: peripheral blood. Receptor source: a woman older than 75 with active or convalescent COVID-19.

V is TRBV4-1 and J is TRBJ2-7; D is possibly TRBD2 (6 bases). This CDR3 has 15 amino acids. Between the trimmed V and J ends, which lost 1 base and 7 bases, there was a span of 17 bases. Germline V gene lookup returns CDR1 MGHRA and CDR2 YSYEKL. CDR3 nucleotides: TGCGCCAGCAGCCAAGGACGGGGGAACCGGGAAGAGCAGTACTTC. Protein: CASSQGRGNREEQYF.

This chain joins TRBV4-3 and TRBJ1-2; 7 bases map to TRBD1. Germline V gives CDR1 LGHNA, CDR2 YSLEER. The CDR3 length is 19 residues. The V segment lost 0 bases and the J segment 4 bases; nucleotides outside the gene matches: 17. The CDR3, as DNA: TGCGCCAGCAGCCAAGATACCCCTCCCATTTTGGGACAGTTCTATGGCTACACCTTC. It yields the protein CASSQDTPPILGQFYGYTF.

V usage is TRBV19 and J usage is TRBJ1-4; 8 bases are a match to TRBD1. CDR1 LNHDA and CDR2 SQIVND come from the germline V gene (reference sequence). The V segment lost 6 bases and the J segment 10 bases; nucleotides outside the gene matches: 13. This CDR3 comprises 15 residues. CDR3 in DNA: TGTGCCAGTAGCCACCTCGGGGCAGGGGGCGGAAAACTGTTTTTT. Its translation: CASSHLGAGGGKLFF. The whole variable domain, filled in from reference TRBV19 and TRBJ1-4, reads DGGITQSPKYLFRKEGQNVTLSCEQNLNHDAMYWYRQDPGQGLRLIYYSQIVNDFQKGDIAEGYSVSREKKESFPLTVTSAQKNPTAFYLCASSHLGAGGGKLFFGSGTQLSVL.

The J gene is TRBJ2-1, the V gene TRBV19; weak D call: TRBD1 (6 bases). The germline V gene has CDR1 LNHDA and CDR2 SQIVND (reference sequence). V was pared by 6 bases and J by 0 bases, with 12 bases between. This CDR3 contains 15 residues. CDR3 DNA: TGTGCCAGTAGCCCTACAGGGCCCTCCTACAATGAGCAGTTCTTC. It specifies CASSPTGPSYNEQFF.

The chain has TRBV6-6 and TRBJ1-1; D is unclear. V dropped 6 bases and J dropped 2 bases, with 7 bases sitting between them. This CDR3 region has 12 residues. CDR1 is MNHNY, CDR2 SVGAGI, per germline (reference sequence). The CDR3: CASRQVNTEAFF. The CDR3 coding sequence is TGTGCCAGCAGGCAGGTTAACACTGAAGCTTTCTTT.

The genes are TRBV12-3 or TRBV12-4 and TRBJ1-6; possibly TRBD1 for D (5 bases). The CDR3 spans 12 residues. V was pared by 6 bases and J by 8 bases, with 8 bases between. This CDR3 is CASSDRYSPLHF. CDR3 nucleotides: TGTGCCAGCAGCGACAGATATTCACCCCTCCACTTT.

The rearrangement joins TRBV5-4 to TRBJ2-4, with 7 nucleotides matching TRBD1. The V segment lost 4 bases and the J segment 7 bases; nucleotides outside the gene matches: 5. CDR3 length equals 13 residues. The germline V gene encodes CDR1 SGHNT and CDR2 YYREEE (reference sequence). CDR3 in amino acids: CASSLKTGNIQYF. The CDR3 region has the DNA TGTGCCAGCAGCCTGAAGACAGGGAACATTCAGTACTTC. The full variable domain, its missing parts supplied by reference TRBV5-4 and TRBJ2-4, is ETGVTQSPTHLIKTRGQQVTLRCSSQSGHNTVSWYQQALGQGPQFIFQYYREEENGRGNFPPRFSGLQFPNYSSELNVNALELDDSALYLCASSLKTGNIQYFGAGTRLSVL.

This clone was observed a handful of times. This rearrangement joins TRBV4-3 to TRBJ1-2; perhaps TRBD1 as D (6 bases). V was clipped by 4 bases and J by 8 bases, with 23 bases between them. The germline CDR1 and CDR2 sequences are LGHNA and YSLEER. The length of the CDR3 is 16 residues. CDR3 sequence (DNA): TGCGCCAGCAGCCCGGAGGTTGGACAGCAGCTATGGGGCTACACCTTC. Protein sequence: CASSPEVGQQLWGYTF.

The CDR3 coding sequence is TGTGCCAGTAGTAGGACAGGGGGCACCGGGGAGCTGTTTTTT. Translating gives CASSRTGGTGELFF. This chain joins TRBV19 and TRBJ2-2, with 10 bases identical to TRBD1. V was pared by 4 bases and J by 4 bases, with 0 bases of the junction left unmatched. CDR1 and CDR2 from the germline V gene are LNHDA and SQIVND (reference sequence). The CDR3 spans 14 residues.